This TCR beta chain emerged from a study of blood T cell repertoires in COVID-19 (dated by TCRdb to about 2020). With regard to the full study: The collaborator samples originated in the United States, Italy and Spain and spanned the acute and convalescent phases of COVID-19. The prospective study material was composed of cDNA or gDNA derived from T cells, B-cell-depleted T cells, or PBMCs. HLA class I and class II types, where available, came from metadata supplied by the sample provider rather than from assay-based typing. Subjects who had been exposed to COVID-19, were actively infected with it, or had recovered from it provided the deeply sampled blood TCRbeta repertoires that made up the dataset. The samples were drawn from two sources: the first 160 participants of the ongoing ImmuneRACE study, and 1,000 to 1,500 subjects contributed by 6 global collaborators. A de-identified subject ID, COVID-19 status, age in years and sex were almost always included in the sample metadata. A freely available public database, intended as a resource for researchers studying the immune response to SARS-CoV-2, is where the repertoires were released.

Comment on this clone: This receptor's antigen is unknown. No qualities accompany the bases; no much larger clone lies one base away.

The immunoSEQ Assay, a bias-controlled multiplex PCR, was used to amplify TCRbeta CDR3 regions from genomic DNA. The published analysis was carried out like this. Nucleated cell counts per sample were estimated from amplification of reference gene primers within the assay. To quantify the absolute abundance of each unique TCRbeta CDR3 rearrangement, sequence reads were collapsed and filtered. For each sample, productive Simpson clonality was calculated as the square root of Simpson's diversity index across productive rearrangements. TCRdb stores this immuneACCESS table with in-frame sequences only. Part of the clones is absent; in the studies checked, under half of the shortfall reflects unresolved V genes, and no reason is known for the rest. V and J calls and clone size follow that table, whereas D and trimming were derived from the DNA. This sample comprises around 500,000 clones, 88% of them detected only once. The top ten clonotypes cover approximately 8% of the sample.

The junction carries 10 bases between V and J, which are trimmed by 2 bases and 5 bases respectively. Reading from cysteine to phenylalanine, the CDR3 counts 14 amino acids. Only the CDR3 region is kept as DNA, spanning 42 bases read in frame from base 1. For CDR1 and CDR2, the germline V gene (reference sequence) lists MNHEY and SMNVEV. What the authors observed across the whole study: The quantity of clinical and demographic metadata differed by source and by participant and was supplied without curation.

Participants in the prospective study were aged about 18 to 95 years, lived in 20 to 25 United States geographic areas, and enrolled through a virtual design. In the prospective study, participants were assigned to cohorts based on the clinical history participants reported in a screening survey and a study questionnaire. ImmuneRACE Cohort 3 recovered participants were defined by two consecutive negative NP/OP PCR tests, healthcare professional clearance, or symptom resolution. Each participant in the prospective study had whole blood, serum and a nasopharyngeal or oropharyngeal swab collected by mobile phlebotomists. Additional blood draws and questionnaires over an approximately two-month period could optionally be provided by prospective study participants. Blood samples from the prospective study were shipped frozen or at room temperature prior to DNA extraction.

The sample was PBMCs or T cells enriched from blood (not recorded which). This receptor was taken from a woman between 55 and 75 years old who had recovered from COVID-19. Recombination joined TRBV27 with TRBJ2-1, and the D gene may be TRBD2, 7 bases matching. The CDR3 protein sequence reads: CASSLEGGDNEQFF. In nucleotides, the sequence is TGTGCCAGCAGTTTAGAGGGGGGGGACAATGAGCAGTTCTTC.